What follows are 14 T cell receptor beta chains derived from one specimen sequenced in a study of T-cell reconstitution after alpha-beta-depleted transplantation in children. The TCRbeta library incorporated unique molecular identifiers. TCRdb used MiXCR to reprocess the PCR reads, holding one entry per CDR3 protein. The data hold about a million distinct CDR3 sequences, with roughly 29% observed a single time. The specimen comprised PBMCs, mostly from graft donor cells, sampled 360 days after TCRalphabeta/CD19-depleted stem cell transplant. Receptor source: a boy younger than two who had a stem cell transplant for SCID, so the T cells may come from the graft donor.

The chain has TRBV7-9 and TRBJ2-1; 10 bases align to TRBD1. This CDR3 is built from 14 residues. The V segment lost 8 bases and the J segment 8 bases; nucleotides outside the gene matches: 9. Looked up from germline, CDR1 is SEHNR and CDR2 is FQNEAQ (reference sequence). CDR3 nucleotide sequence: TGTGCCAGCCGCCCGGGACAGGGGAGCGATGAGCAGTTCTTC. Translated: CASRPGQGSDEQFF.

The chain links TRBV28 to TRBJ2-3; 7 bases align to TRBD1. The CDR3 runs to 15 residues. The germline gives CDR1 MDHEN, CDR2 SYDVKM. Trimming removed 5 bases from V and 2 bases from J; junction bases left unmatched: 7. Here the CDR3 reads CASSEQGHPTDTQYF. Here the CDR3 DNA reads TGTGCCAGCAGTGAACAGGGGCATCCCACAGATACGCAGTATTTT.

This clonotype occurred a few times. V usage is TRBV12-3 or TRBV12-4 and J usage is TRBJ2-3, with D tentatively TRBD1 (6 bases). This CDR3 has 14 amino acids. Trimming shortened V by 3 bases and J by 4 bases, and 11 bases separated the two germline ends. The CDR3 here is CASSFGGPADTQYF. The CDR3 DNA reads TGTGCCAGCAGTTTTGGGGGCCCGGCAGATACGCAGTATTTT.

The chain recombines TRBV7-6 with TRBJ2-2, with no clear D. CDR3 length equals 16 residues. V dropped 3 bases and J dropped 3 bases, with 14 bases sitting between them. The germline CDR1 and CDR2 sequences are SGHVS and FNYEAQ. In nucleotides, the CDR3 is TGTGCCAGCAGCTTTGTGTCGCCCGGGTACACCGGGGAGCTGTTTTTT. This gives the protein CASSFVSPGYTGELFF.

This clonotype appeared a few times. This sequence joins TRBV20-1 and TRBJ2-5, with D maybe TRBD1 (6 bases). The CDR3 consists of 17 residues. Between the trimmed V and J ends, which lost 4 bases and 1 base, there was a span of 22 bases. The germline V gene encodes CDR1 DFQATT and CDR2 SNEGSKA (reference sequence). CDR3 coding DNA: TGCAGTGCTATCATATTGGGAAGACAGGCTAGCCAAGAGACCCAGTACTTC. Residues: CSAIILGRQASQETQYF.

The genes are TRBV12-3 or TRBV12-4 and TRBJ2-7; possible D gene TRBD1, 6 bases. Trimming left V 5 bases short and J 6 bases short, with 14 bases between. The CDR3 sequence is 13 residues long. The CDR3 protein is CASSPWGRGEQYF. The CDR3 DNA sequence: TGTGCCAGCAGTCCCTGGGGCAGGGGCGAGCAGTACTTC.

This clonotype showed up just a few times. The V call is TRBV18, the J call TRBJ2-7; the D gene is possibly TRBD1 (6 bases). The CDR3 is made up of 16 amino acids. Germline values: CDR1 KGHSH, CDR2 LQKENI. V was pared by 2 bases and J by 9 bases, with 23 bases between. CDR3 protein: CASSPFPRTDQETQYF. CDR3 sequence (DNA): TGTGCCAGCTCACCATTTCCGAGGACAGATCAGGAGACGCAGTACTTC.

This chain uses TRBV3-1 with TRBJ2-5; 12 bases align to TRBD2. The CDR3 extends over 17 amino acids. Looked up from germline, CDR1 is LGHDT and CDR2 is YNNKEL (reference sequence). The V and J ends lost 4 bases and 4 bases, in that order; junction bases with no gene match: 10. The CDR3 nucleotides read TGTGCCAGCAGCCGGTCGACTAGCGGGGGAAGTGGAGAGACCCAGTACTTC. Amino acids: CASSRSTSGGSGETQYF.

The chain is built from TRBV20-1 and TRBJ2-5; 11 bases agree with TRBD2. The CDR3 is 17 amino acids. V was clipped by 0 bases and J by 5 bases; unmatched bases: 11. Germline loops: CDR1 DFQATT, CDR2 SNEGSKA (reference sequence). Here the CDR3 reads CSARDLRGLAVPETQYF. DNA for the CDR3: TGCAGTGCTAGAGATCTCAGGGGACTAGCGGTGCCGGAGACCCAGTACTTC.

This clonotype came up a few times. The rearrangement uses TRBV5-1 and TRBJ2-1; 7 nucleotides agree with TRBD2. The CDR3 loop spans 16 amino acids. V dropped 3 bases and J dropped 4; count of bases not matched to a gene: 10. CDR1 and CDR2 from the germline V gene are SGHRS and YFSETQ. CDR3 amino acids: CASSSGGSGGYNEQFF. CDR3 DNA sequence: TGCGCCAGCAGCTCGGGTGGGTCGGGGGGATACAATGAGCAGTTCTTC.

V is TRBV5-1 and J is TRBJ1-1, with a tentative D call TRBD1 (5 bases). The CDR3 covers 17 residues. V lost 3 bases and J lost 2, with 20 bases in between. CDR1 is SGHRS, CDR2 YFSETQ, per germline. CDR3 region: CASSSEGHVAPNTEAFF. The CDR3 DNA reads TGCGCCAGCAGCTCAGAAGGACACGTAGCACCTAACACTGAAGCTTTCTTT. The full variable domain, with the rest looked up from reference TRBV5-1 and TRBJ1-1, is KAGVTQTPRYLIKTRGQQVTLSCSPISGHRSVSWYQQTPGQGLQFLFEYFSETQRNKGNFPGRFSGRQFSNSRSEMNVSTLELGDSALYLCASSSEGHVAPNTEAFFGQGTRLTVV.

This clonotype was observed a single time. The CDR3 here is CASSFGLAGREQFF. The DNA for the CDR3 is TGCGCCAGCAGCTTTGGACTAGCGGGCCGGGAGCAGTTCTTC. V is TRBV5-1 and J is TRBJ2-1, with 11 bases identical to TRBD2. Per germline, CDR1 SGHRS and CDR2 YFSETQ. The CDR3 covers 14 residues. V dropped 2 bases and J dropped 10; count of bases not matched to a gene: 5.

The chain carries TRBV30 and TRBJ2-5; 7 bases line up with TRBD1. Germline CDR1 reads GTSNPN; CDR2 reads SVGIG (reference sequence). The CDR3 is 13 amino acids. V gave up 3 bases and J gave up 1 base; unmatched junction bases: 2. CDR3 sequence: CAWRRDSQETQYF. The CDR3 DNA reads as TGTGCCTGGAGGAGGGACAGCCAAGAGACCCAGTACTTC.

The chain employs TRBV11-1 and TRBJ2-7, with 12 nucleotides matching TRBD1. With 4 bases clipped from V and 5 bases from J, the junction kept 9 bases outside the gene matches. This CDR3 region has 16 residues. Germline loops: CDR1 SGHAT, CDR2 FQDESV (reference sequence). CDR3 DNA: TGTGCCAGCAGCTCCCAGACCGGGACAGGGGGCCACGAGCAGTACTTC. It specifies CASSSQTGTGGHEQYF.